This T cell receptor beta chain appears in the sequencing data of a study of blood T cell repertoires in COVID-19. Study-wide background: Sources were T cells, B-cell-depleted T cells, or PBMCs; the material itself was cDNA or gDNA.

V gave up 8 bases and J gave up 1 base; unmatched junction bases: 7. The CDR3 spans 14 residues. The germline V gene has CDR1 MNHEY and CDR2 SVGAGI. Among Cohort 3 donors, those recovered had two negative PCRs, clearance, or symptom resolution. This clone was detected only once. Generated by immunoSEQ multiplex PCR, the TCRdb table keeps only in-frame clones and is missing some. The top ten clones hold 6.5% to 9.5% of a sample with some 530,000 clones, more than 85% of them seen once. The sequence derives from a woman between 55 and 75 years old who had recovered from COVID-19. V is TRBV6-5 and J is TRBJ1-1; 7 positions match TRBD1. Sample: PBMCs or T cells enriched from blood (not recorded which). CDR3 bases: TGTGCCAGCTTTTTGACAGGGTCGAACACTGAAGCTTTCTTT. This translates into CASFLTGSNTEAFF.